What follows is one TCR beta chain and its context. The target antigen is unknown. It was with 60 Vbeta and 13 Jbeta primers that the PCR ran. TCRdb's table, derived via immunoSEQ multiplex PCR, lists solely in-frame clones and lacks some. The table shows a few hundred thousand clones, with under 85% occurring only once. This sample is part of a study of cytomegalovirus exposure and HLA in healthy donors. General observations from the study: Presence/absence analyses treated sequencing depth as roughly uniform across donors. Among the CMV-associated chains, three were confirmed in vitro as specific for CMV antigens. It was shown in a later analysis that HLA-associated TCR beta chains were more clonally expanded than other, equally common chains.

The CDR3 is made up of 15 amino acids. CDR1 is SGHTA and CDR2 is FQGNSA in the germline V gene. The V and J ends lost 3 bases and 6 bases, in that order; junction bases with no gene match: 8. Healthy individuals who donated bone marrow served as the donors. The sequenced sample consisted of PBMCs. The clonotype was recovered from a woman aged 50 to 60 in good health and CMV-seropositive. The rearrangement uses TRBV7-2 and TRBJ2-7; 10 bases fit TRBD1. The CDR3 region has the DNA TGTGCCAGCAGCTTGACACGACAGGGGGCGGGCGAGCAGTACTTC. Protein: CASSLTRQGAGEQYF.